Following are 13 T cell receptor beta chains from one sample sequenced in a study of blood T cells in healthy people across ages. A second about 7 to 11 cycle PCR used barcoded and J-beta primers. TCRdb re-called the 5' RACE reads with MiXCR, one entry per CDR3 protein. The sample has 780,000 or so distinct CDR3 sequences, roughly 50% seen once. Specimen: blood. The receptors come from an older man in good health.

This clonotype came up a few times. The J gene is TRBJ2-3, the V gene TRBV27; 8 bases line up with TRBD1. This CDR3 comprises 15 residues. Germline lookup yields CDR1 MNHEY and CDR2 SMNVEV (reference sequence). V lost 4 bases, J lost 3 bases, and 6 bases stayed unmatched. CDR3 region: CASSSPGQATDTQYF. The DNA for the CDR3 is TGTGCCAGCAGTTCGCCGGGACAGGCGACAGATACGCAGTATTTT.

The chain uses TRBV14 and TRBJ2-1, with D maybe TRBD1 (5 bases). Per the germline V gene, CDR1 is SGHDN and CDR2 is FVKESK. The CDR3 spans 16 residues. Trimming cost V 0 bases and J 2 bases, with 11 bases left between them. The chain's CDR3 is CASSQDRVDAYNEQFF. The CDR3 DNA is TGTGCCAGCAGCCAAGACAGGGTAGACGCCTACAATGAGCAGTTCTTC.

The chain links TRBV7-3 to TRBJ2-2; TRBD1 aligns across 7 bases. CDR3 length: 14 residues. Germline V gene lookup returns CDR1 SGHTA and CDR2 FQGTGA. The trim removed 4 bases at V and 7 bases at J, leaving 6 bases unmatched. CDR3 DNA: TGTGCCAGCAGCTCTCGACAGGGATTCGGGGAGCTGTTTTTT. Residues: CASSSRQGFGELFF.

The genes are TRBV5-1 and TRBJ2-1, with D possibly TRBD1 on 6 matching bases. CDR1 and CDR2 (germline): SGHRS, YFSETQ. CDR3 length equals 11 residues. V was shortened by 7 bases and J by 9 bases, with 11 bases between the two germline ends. This CDR3 is CASAQGSEQFF. The CDR3 DNA follows: TGCGCCAGCGCCCAGGGGAGTGAGCAGTTCTTC.

The CDR3 sequence: CASSDVRLGELFF. CDR3 bases: TGTGCCAGCAGTGATGTTCGACTGGGGGAGCTGTTTTTT. V and J are TRBV6-4 and TRBJ2-2; D uncertain. V was shortened by 3 bases and J by 8 bases, with 10 bases between the two germline ends. The CDR3 length is 13 residues. CDR1 MRHNA and CDR2 SNTAGT come from the germline V gene.

The V call is TRBV12-3 or TRBV12-4, the J call TRBJ2-7; 8 nucleotides align to TRBD1. This CDR3 comprises 15 residues. V dropped 6 bases and J dropped 7; count of bases not matched to a gene: 14. The CDR3 sequence: CASRPTGTGYNEQYF. CDR3 DNA sequence: TGTGCCAGCAGACCAACCGGGACAGGATACAATGAGCAGTACTTC.

The rearrangement uses TRBV12-3 or TRBV12-4 and TRBJ1-1; no reliable D call. Trimming stripped 7 bases from V and 5 bases from J, with 11 bases between. This CDR3 comprises 12 residues. CDR3 sequence: CASTSSRTEAFF. The CDR3 DNA follows: TGTGCCAGCACCTCATCCCGGACTGAAGCTTTCTTT.

V usage is TRBV28 and J usage is TRBJ2-1, with 8 nucleotides matching TRBD1. Germline CDR1 and CDR2: MDHEN and SYDVKM. The CDR3 consists of 15 residues. J gave up 4 bases and V 6 bases, and 8 bases lay outside the gene matches. CDR3: CASSPGDRNYNEQFF. The DNA of the CDR3 is TGTGCCAGCAGCCCAGGGGACAGGAATTACAATGAGCAGTTCTTC. Variable domain in full (rest from reference TRBV28 and TRBJ2-1): DVKVTQSSRYLVKRTGEKVFLECVQDMDHENMFWYRQDPGLGLRLIYFSYDVKMKEKGDIPEGYSVSREKKERFSLILESASTNQTSMYLCASSPGDRNYNEQFFGPGTRLTVL.

The DNA of the CDR3 is TGTGCCAGCAGTTATCGTAGACTAGCGGAAACCTACGAGCAGTACTTC. Its protein product is CASSYRRLAETYEQYF. This rearrangement joins TRBV6-5 to TRBJ2-7, with 9 positions matching TRBD2. From germline, CDR1 is MNHEY and CDR2 SVGAGI. Trimming took 3 bases from V and 2 from J; bases not matched to a gene: 8. CDR3 length: 16 amino acids.

The J gene is TRBJ1-6, the V gene TRBV14; maybe TRBD1 (6 bases). The germline CDR1 and CDR2 sequences are SGHDN and FVKESK. Trimming removed 2 bases from V and 8 bases from J, with 16 bases in between. The CDR3 is 16 amino acids. The CDR3 coding sequence is TGTGCCAGCAGCCAAAGGTTGACAGGATTACATTCACCCCTCCACTTT. This sequence encodes CASSQRLTGLHSPLHF.

The chain employs TRBV9 and TRBJ2-7, with 10 bases aligning to TRBD2. The length of the CDR3 is 16 residues. CDR1 is SGDLS and CDR2 is YYNGEE in the germline V gene. The trim removed 4 bases at V and 4 bases at J, leaving 11 bases unmatched. The CDR3 sequence is CASSRPTSSGSYEQYF. Written as DNA, the CDR3 is TGTGCCAGCAGCCGCCCAACTTCTAGCGGGAGTTACGAGCAGTACTTC.

The chain combines TRBV6-7 with TRBJ2-4; D is possibly TRBD1 or TRBD2 (6 bases each). TRBV6-7 is identified as an open reading frame with a role that is uncertain. The CDR3 has 17 residues. Trimming stripped 2 bases from V and 6 bases from J, with 20 bases between. In DNA, the CDR3 is TGTGCCAGCAGTTACAGTTGCCATGGGGGGCCAGGAAACATTCAGTACTTC. This codes for CASSYSCHGGPGNIQYF.

V gene TRBV19 combines with J gene TRBJ2-5; 7 bases agree with TRBD2. CDR3 size: 15 residues. V lost 7 bases to trimming and J lost 5 bases; unmatched junction nucleotides: 13. Per the germline V gene, CDR1 is LNHDA and CDR2 is SQIVND (reference sequence). The CDR3 DNA is TGTGCCAGTAAAGATGTGGGAGGGCCCGAGGAGACCCAGTACTTC. It is translated as CASKDVGGPEETQYF.